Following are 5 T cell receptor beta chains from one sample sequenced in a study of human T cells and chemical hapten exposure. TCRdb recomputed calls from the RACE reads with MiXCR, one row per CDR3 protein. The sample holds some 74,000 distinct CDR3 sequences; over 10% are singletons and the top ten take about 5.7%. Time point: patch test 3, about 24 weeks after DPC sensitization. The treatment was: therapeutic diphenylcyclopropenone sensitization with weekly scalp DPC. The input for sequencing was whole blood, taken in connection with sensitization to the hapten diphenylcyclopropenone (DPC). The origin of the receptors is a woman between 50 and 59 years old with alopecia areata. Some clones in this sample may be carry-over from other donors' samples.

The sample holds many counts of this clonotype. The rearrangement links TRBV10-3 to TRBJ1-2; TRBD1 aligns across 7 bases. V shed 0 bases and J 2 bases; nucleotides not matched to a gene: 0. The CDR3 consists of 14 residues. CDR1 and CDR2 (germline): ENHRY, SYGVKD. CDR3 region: CAISESTGNYGYTF. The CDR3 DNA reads TGTGCCATCAGTGAGTCGACAGGGAACTATGGCTACACCTTC.

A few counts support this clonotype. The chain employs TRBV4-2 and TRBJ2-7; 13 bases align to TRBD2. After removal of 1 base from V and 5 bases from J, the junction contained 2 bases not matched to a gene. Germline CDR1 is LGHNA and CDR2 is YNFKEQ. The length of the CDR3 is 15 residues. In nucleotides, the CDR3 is TGTGCCAGCAGCCAAGGGACTAGCGGGAGCAACGAGCAGTACTTC. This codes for CASSQGTSGSNEQYF.

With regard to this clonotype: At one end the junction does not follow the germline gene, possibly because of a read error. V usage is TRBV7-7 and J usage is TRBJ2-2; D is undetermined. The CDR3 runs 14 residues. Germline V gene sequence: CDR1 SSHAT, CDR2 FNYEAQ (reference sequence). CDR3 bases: TGTGCTAGCAGCTTACAACCAAACACCGGGGAGCTGTTTTTT. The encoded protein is CASSLQPNTGELFF.

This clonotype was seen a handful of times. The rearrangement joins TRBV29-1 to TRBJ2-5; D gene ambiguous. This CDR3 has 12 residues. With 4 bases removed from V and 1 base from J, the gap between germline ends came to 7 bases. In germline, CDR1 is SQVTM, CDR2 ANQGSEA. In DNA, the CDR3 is TGCAGCGTTGGCGCAGTCCAAGAGACCCAGTACTTC. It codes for CSVGAVQETQYF.

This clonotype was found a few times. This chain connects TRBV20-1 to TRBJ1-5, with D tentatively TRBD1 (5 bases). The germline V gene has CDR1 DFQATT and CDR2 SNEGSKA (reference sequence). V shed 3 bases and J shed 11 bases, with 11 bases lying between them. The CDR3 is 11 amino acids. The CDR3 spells CSASIQGSQHF. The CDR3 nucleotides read TGCAGTGCTAGCATTCAGGGATCCCAGCATTTT.